The 26 T cell receptor beta chains given below trace back to one sample, sequenced in a study of radiotherapy plus CTLA-4 blockade in lung cancer (dated by TCRdb to 2017 to 2018). Receptor libraries were prepared by the immunoSEQ multiplex PCR assay. This is the immuneACCESS table as TCRdb keeps it, with only in-frame sequences that have V and J called. A part of the clones is gone; compared with another copy, unresolved V genes explain less than half, and the rest is unexplained. This sample holds 15,000 to 20,000 clones; roughly 86% were observed only once. About a quarter of the sample belongs to the ten largest clones. The input for sequencing was peripheral blood, taken from a patient treated with radiotherapy plus ipilimumab. Receptor source: a human donor with non-small cell lung cancer whose response to radiotherapy plus ipilimumab could not be evaluated.

The chain combines TRBV6-5 with TRBJ1-2; D possibly corresponds to TRBD1 (6 bases). This CDR3 is 14 amino acids long. Trimming pared 2 bases from V and 8 bases from J, leaving 15 bases between. CDR1 and CDR2 (germline): MNHEY, SVGAGI. This chain's CDR3 is CASSYQTGWGGYTF. Here the CDR3 DNA reads TGTGCCAGCAGTTACCAGACAGGCTGGGGGGGCTACACCTTC.

The chain couples TRBV5-1 to TRBJ1-1; TRBD1 matches 8 bases. Germline V gene data show CDR1 as SGHRS and CDR2 as YFSETQ. The CDR3 extends over 16 amino acids. Unmatched junction bases numbered 11, after V lost 3 bases and J lost 4 bases. The DNA of the CDR3 is TGCGCCAGCAGCTCAATCCCGACAGGGGTTGGCACTGAAGCTTTCTTT. It translates to CASSSIPTGVGTEAFF.

Worth noting for this clone: At one end, the junction sequence differs from germline, possibly due to a read error. The rearrangement links TRBV7-7 to TRBJ2-2; TRBD1 might be the D (7 bases). This CDR3 is built from 16 residues. Germline V gene lookup returns CDR1 SSHAT and CDR2 FNYEAQ (reference sequence). This CDR3 is CASSFSQGGNTGELFF. CDR3 DNA: TGTGCTAGCAGCTTCAGCCAGGGGGGGAACACCGGGGAGCTGTTTTTT.

The chain employs TRBV6-5 and TRBJ2-7; TRBD1 matches at 7 bases. The CDR3 runs 13 residues. V trimming: 6 bases; J trimming: 3 bases; junction bases outside the gene matches: 5. CDR1 is MNHEY, CDR2 SVGAGI, per germline. CDR3 DNA sequence: TGTGCCAGCAGACAAGGGACAGTCTACGAGCAGTACTTC. Translating gives CASRQGTVYEQYF.

The CDR3 sequence: CASPEGRSTDTQYF. The CDR3 DNA is TGTGCCAGCCCGGAGGGGCGGAGCACAGATACGCAGTATTTT. The rearrangement uses TRBV21-1 and TRBJ2-3; TRBD2, the D gene given by the table, was not confirmed from the DNA. TRBV21-1 is a pseudogene locus. The CDR3 contains 14 residues.

The chain joins TRBV7-2 to TRBJ2-1, with a weak D call TRBD1 (6 bases). The CDR3 is 16 residues long. Germline V gene sequence: CDR1 SGHTA, CDR2 FQGNSA. Trimming stripped 1 base from V and 0 bases from J, with 10 bases between. CDR3 protein: CASSLGTANSYNEQFF. DNA of the CDR3: TGTGCCAGCAGCTTAGGGACAGCGAACTCCTACAATGAGCAGTTCTTC.

V is TRBV19 and J is TRBJ1-1; D might be TRBD1 (5 bases). Germline CDR1 and CDR2: LNHDA and SQIVND (reference sequence). V shed 1 base and J shed 0 bases, with 12 bases lying between them. The CDR3 has 16 amino acids. CDR3 in amino acids: CASSIGGGRMNTEAFF. Written as DNA, the CDR3 is TGTGCCAGTAGTATAGGCGGGGGACGCATGAACACTGAAGCTTTCTTT.

There are a few counts of this clone. The J gene is TRBJ1-1, the V gene TRBV16; D gene unclear. This CDR3 region has 13 residues. Germline assignment: CDR1 KGHSY and CDR2 FQNENV. V was shortened by 10 bases and J by 1 base, with 13 bases between the two germline ends. CDR3 nucleotide sequence: TGTGCCACCGGCGGGTCGGCGAACACTGAAGCTTTCTTT. It is translated as CATGGSANTEAFF. The full variable domain, completed using reference TRBV16 and TRBJ1-1, is GEEVAQTPKHLVRGEGQKAKLYCAPIKGHSYVFWYQQVLKNEFKFLISFQNENVFDETGMPKERFSAKCLPNSPCSLEIQATKLEDSAVYFCATGGSANTEAFFGQGTRLTVV.

The CDR3: CASSLGTGYEQYF. Here the CDR3 DNA reads TGTGCCAGCAGCTTGGGGACAGGGTACGAGCAGTACTTC. This rearrangement joins TRBV7-3 to TRBJ2-7; the match to TRBD1 covers 9 bases. The germline V gene encodes CDR1 SGHTA and CDR2 FQGTGA. The CDR3 is 13 amino acids. The V segment lost 3 bases and the J segment 4 bases; nucleotides outside the gene matches: 1.

The chain is built from TRBV9 and TRBJ2-1; D is unresolved. The CDR3 runs to 15 residues. Germline V lookup: CDR1 SGDLS, CDR2 YYNGEE. Trimming shortened V by 3 bases and J by 0 bases, and 10 bases separated the two germline ends. The CDR3 nucleotides are TGTGCCAGCAGCGCCTACCCTGTCTCCTACAATGAGCAGTTCTTC. Amino acid sequence: CASSAYPVSYNEQFF.

This chain connects TRBV19 to TRBJ2-1; 11 nucleotides match TRBD2. Germline loops: CDR1 LNHDA, CDR2 SQIVND (reference sequence). CDR3 size: 19 residues. The V segment lost 5 bases and the J segment 6 bases; nucleotides outside the gene matches: 18. CDR3 protein: CASSPQGGRTSGSPNEQFF. Here the CDR3 DNA reads TGTGCCAGTAGTCCTCAGGGGGGAAGAACTAGCGGGAGTCCCAATGAGCAGTTCTTC.

This clone was seen more than once but under ten times. The chain has TRBV7-2 and TRBJ2-7; 7 positions agree with TRBD2. Unmatched junction bases numbered 8, after V lost 2 bases and J lost 4 bases. This CDR3 has 15 residues. Looked up from germline, CDR1 is SGHTA and CDR2 is FQGNSA. The CDR3 is CASSLMGGPLYEQYF. CDR3 nucleotides: TGTGCCAGCAGCTTAATGGGAGGGCCTTTATACGAGCAGTACTTC.

This clone turned up a few times. The chain couples TRBV6-6 to TRBJ2-7; a weak D match, TRBD2 (6 bases). The CDR3 loop spans 13 amino acids. Germline CDR1 is MNHNY and CDR2 is SVGAGI (reference sequence). The V and J ends lost 6 bases and 9 bases respectively, with 18 bases between them. The CDR3 bases are TGTGCCAGCAGGGAGGGATTTGGTGTTGGGCAGTACTTC. Translation: CASREGFGVGQYF.

The rearrangement uses TRBV9 and TRBJ2-1; maybe TRBD1 (6 bases). Trimming pared 2 bases from V and 9 bases from J, leaving 12 bases between. The germline V gene has CDR1 SGDLS and CDR2 YYNGEE. CDR3 size: 13 residues. In DNA, the CDR3 is TGTGCCAGCAGCGTTCTAGAGGGGGTTGAGCAGTTCTTC. Residues: CASSVLEGVEQFF.

This rearrangement joins TRBV7-3 to TRBJ2-1; 7 bases align to TRBD2. This CDR3 is 14 amino acids long. The trim removed 7 bases at V and 9 bases at J, leaving 12 bases unmatched. Germline V lookup: CDR1 SGHTA, CDR2 FQGTGA. The CDR3 nucleotides read TGTGCCAGCACCCTAATGGGGGGGGTGGCTGAGCAGTTCTTC. Residues: CASTLMGGVAEQFF.

The rearrangement links TRBV5-1 to TRBJ2-1, with 9 bases matching TRBD2. Trimming took 0 bases from V and 4 from J; bases not matched to a gene: 5. Looked up from germline, CDR1 is SGHRS and CDR2 is YFSETQ. CDR3 length: 16 residues. CDR3 sequence: CASSLAPSGDYNEQFF. CDR3 nucleotides: TGCGCCAGCAGCTTGGCTCCTAGCGGGGATTACAATGAGCAGTTCTTC.

J is TRBJ1-1 and V is TRBV5-4, with a weak D call TRBD1 (5 bases). CDR3 size: 15 residues. In germline, CDR1 is SGHNT, CDR2 YYREEE (reference sequence). With 5 bases removed from V and 5 bases from J, the gap between germline ends came to 19 bases. Written as DNA, the CDR3 is TGTGCCAGCAGGACCTGGGGACTAAGGGGTACTGAAGCTTTCTTT. Amino acids: CASRTWGLRGTEAFF. The full variable domain, in which reference TRBV5-4 and TRBJ1-1 provide the parts outside the CDR3, is ETGVTQSPTHLIKTRGQQVTLRCSSQSGHNTVSWYQQALGQGPQFIFQYYREEENGRGNFPPRFSGLQFPNYSSELNVNALELDDSALYLCASRTWGLRGTEAFFGQGTRLTVV.

J is TRBJ1-6 and V is TRBV5-1, with D uncertain. Germline CDR1 is SGHRS and CDR2 is YFSETQ. The CDR3 length is 14 residues. V was clipped by 5 bases and J by 5 bases, with 11 bases between them. CDR3 sequence (DNA): TGCGCCAGCAGAACGACACTTAATAATTCACCCCTCCACTTT. Translating gives CASRTTLNNSPLHF.

The J gene is TRBJ2-7, the V gene TRBV10-2; 9 bases agree with TRBD2. J lost 0 bases, V lost 6 bases, and 6 bases had no gene match. CDR1 is WSHSY and CDR2 is SAAADI in the germline V gene. CDR3 length: 15 residues. CDR3 sequence (DNA): TGCGCCAGCAGGACAGCTAGCGGGGCCTCCTACGAGCAGTACTTC. Its translation: CASRTASGASYEQYF.

The V call is TRBV2, the J call TRBJ1-1; 7 nucleotides align to TRBD1. This CDR3 is built from 13 residues. Trimming cost V 11 bases and J 1 base; bases outside gene matches: 7. Germline V gene sequence: CDR1 SNHLY, CDR2 FYNNEI. Here the CDR3 reads CALTGTENTEAFF. The CDR3 region has the DNA TGTGCCCTAACCGGGACAGAGAACACTGAAGCTTTCTTT.

The chain joins TRBV4-2 to TRBJ2-3; a weak D match, TRBD1 (5 bases). From germline, CDR1 is LGHNA and CDR2 YNFKEQ. V gave up 1 base and J gave up 2 bases, with 13 bases separating them. The CDR3 sequence is 16 residues long. CDR3 in DNA: TGTGCCAGCAGCCAAGGGGTGGGGCCGCCCACAGATACGCAGTATTTT. This translates into CASSQGVGPPTDTQYF.

This chain uses TRBV28 with TRBJ2-2, with D possibly matching TRBD1 (6 bases). Trimming cost V 5 bases and J 4 bases, with 20 bases left between them. This CDR3 has 17 residues. Germline values: CDR1 MDHEN, CDR2 SYDVKM. The CDR3, as DNA: TGTGCCAGCAGTCTGAGGACAGAAAGGGGCGGCACCGGGGAGCTGTTTTTT. It translates to CASSLRTERGGTGELFF.

This clone showed up just once. CDR3 coding DNA: TGTGCCAGCAGTCCGGGTCGAGATACGCAGTATTTT. Protein: CASSPGRDTQYF. The chain is built from TRBV6-6 and TRBJ2-3, with unresolved D. Trimming pared 5 bases from V and 5 bases from J, leaving 8 bases between. This CDR3 is built from 12 residues. Germline CDR1 and CDR2: MNHNY and SVGAGI (reference sequence).

In its sample, this clone is medium-sized. This chain uses TRBV6-1 with TRBJ1-3, with D possibly being TRBD1 (6 bases). Between the trimmed V and J ends, which lost 6 bases and 3 bases, there was a span of 15 bases. The CDR3 is made up of 15 amino acids. Germline CDR1 and CDR2: MNHNS and SASEGT. The CDR3 loop reads CASSRETGSGNTIYF. DNA for the CDR3: TGTGCCAGCAGCAGGGAAACAGGGAGTGGAAACACCATATATTTT.

V gene TRBV21-1 combines with J gene TRBJ2-7; the table's D gene call, TRBD1, was not cross checked with the DNA. TRBV21-1 is given as a pseudogene. CDR3 length: 9 residues. The CDR3 sequence: CAIQNEQYF. Written as DNA, the CDR3 is TGTGCCATACAGAACGAGCAGTACTTC.

The chain combines TRBV27 with TRBJ2-7; D possibly corresponds to TRBD1 (5 bases). Deletions cut 0 bases from V and 0 bases from J, with 12 bases between. The CDR3 extends over 16 amino acids. Germline V gene sequence: CDR1 MNHEY, CDR2 SMNVEV (reference sequence). CDR3 in amino acids: CASSLSDSLTSYEQYF. The CDR3 DNA follows: TGTGCCAGCAGTTTATCCGACAGCCTGACCTCCTACGAGCAGTACTTC.